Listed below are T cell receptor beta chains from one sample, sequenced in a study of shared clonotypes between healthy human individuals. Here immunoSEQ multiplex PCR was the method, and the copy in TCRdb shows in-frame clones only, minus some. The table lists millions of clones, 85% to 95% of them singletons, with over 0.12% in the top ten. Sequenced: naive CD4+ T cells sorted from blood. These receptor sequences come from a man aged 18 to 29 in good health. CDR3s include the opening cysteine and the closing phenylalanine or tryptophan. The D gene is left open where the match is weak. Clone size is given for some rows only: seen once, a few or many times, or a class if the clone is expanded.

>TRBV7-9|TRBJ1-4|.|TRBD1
TGTGCCAGCAGCGTACGGGACAGTCGTGCAACTAATGAAAAACTGTTTTTT
CASSVRDSRATNEKLFF
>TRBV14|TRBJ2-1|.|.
TGTGCCAGCAGCCAAGTTGAATCGACAAATGAGCAGTTCTTC
CASSQVESTNEQFF
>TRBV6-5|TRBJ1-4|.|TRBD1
TGTGCCAGCAGGACAGGGGTTAATGAAAAACTGTTTTTT
CASRTGVNEKLFF
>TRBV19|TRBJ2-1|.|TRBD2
TGTGCCAGCACCCAGGGACTAGCGGGTGGTGAGCAGTTCTTC
CASTQGLAGGEQFF
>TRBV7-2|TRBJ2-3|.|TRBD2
TGTGCCAGCAGCTGGGACTACCCTAGCACAGATACGCAGTATTTT
CASSWDYPSTDTQYF
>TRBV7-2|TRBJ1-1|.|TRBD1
TGTGCCAGCAGCCCTAGGGGACAGGGGGCGGGAACTGAAGCTTTCTTT
CASSPRGQGAGTEAFF
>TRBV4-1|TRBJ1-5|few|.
TGCGCCAGCAGCCAAGAACCCTATAGCAATCAGCCCCAGCATTTT
CASSQEPYSNQPQHF
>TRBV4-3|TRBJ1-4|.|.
TGCGCCAGCAGCCGAGGAAGCGAAAAACTGTTTTTT
CASSRGSEKLFF
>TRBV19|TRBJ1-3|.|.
TGTGCCAGTAGTATCGACGAAAGGGACCCGTCTTGGTCTGGAAACACCATATATTTT
CASSIDERDPSWSGNTIYF
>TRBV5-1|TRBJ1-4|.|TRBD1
TGCGCCAGCAGTCCTACAGGGGTCGCTAATGAAAAACTGTTTTTT
CASSPTGVANEKLFF
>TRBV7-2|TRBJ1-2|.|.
TGTGCCAGCAGCTTAGGTGCTAACTATGGCTACACCTTC
CASSLGANYGYTF
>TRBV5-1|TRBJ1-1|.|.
TGCGCCAGCAGCTTGGGAGCCCCTAACACTGAAGCTTTCTTT
CASSLGAPNTEAFF
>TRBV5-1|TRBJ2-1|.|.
TGCGCCAGCAGCATGTCCCCCGCGGGGGCCTCCTACAATGAGCAGTTCTTC
CASSMSPAGASYNEQFF
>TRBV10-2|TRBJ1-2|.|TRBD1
TGCGCCAGCACTCCGGACAGGGGGCAAAGTGGCTACACCTTC
CASTPDRGQSGYTF
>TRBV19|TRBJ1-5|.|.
TGTGCCAGTAGTAGCTACAGGGTAAGCAATCAGCCCCAGCATTTT
CASSSYRVSNQPQHF
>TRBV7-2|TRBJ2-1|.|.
TGTGCCAGCAGCCGGGCCAGCAGGTGGGACAATGAGCAGTTCTTC
CASSRASRWDNEQFF
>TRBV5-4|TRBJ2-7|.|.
TGTGCCAGCAGCCCGGAACCGAGTGGGACCTACGAGCAGTACTTC
CASSPEPSGTYEQYF
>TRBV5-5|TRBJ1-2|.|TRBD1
TGTGCCAGCAGCTTGGGGGACAGGGACTATGGCTACACCTTC
CASSLGDRDYGYTF
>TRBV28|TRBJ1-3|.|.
TGTGCCAGCAGTTCCCCGTGGGGGTCCTTCTCTGGAAACACCATATATTTT
CASSSPWGSFSGNTIYF
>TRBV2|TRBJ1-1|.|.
TGTGCCAGCAGCCTATGGATCAGTCCGATGAACACTGAAGCTTTCTTT
CASSLWISPMNTEAFF
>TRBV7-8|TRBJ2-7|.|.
TGTGCCAGCAGCCTGAATGGGCCCATCTACGAGCAGTACTTC
CASSLNGPIYEQYF
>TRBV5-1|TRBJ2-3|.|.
TGCGCCAGCAGCTTGGAGGTGGGGCCAGATACGCAGTATTTT
CASSLEVGPDTQYF
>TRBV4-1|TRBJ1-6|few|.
TGCGCCAGCAGCCCTACCCCGACAGAGAGTTCACCCCTCCACTTT
CASSPTPTESSPLHF
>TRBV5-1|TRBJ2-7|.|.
TGCGCCAGCAGCTCGGTGGGGGACGAGCAGTACTTC
CASSSVGDEQYF
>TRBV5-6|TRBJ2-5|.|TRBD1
TGTGCCAGCAGCTTGTATGGGACAGGGGTCCAAGAGACCCAGTACTTC
CASSLYGTGVQETQYF
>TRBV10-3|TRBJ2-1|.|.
TGTGCCATCAGTGATACGAGGGATGAGCAGTTCTTC
CAISDTRDEQFF
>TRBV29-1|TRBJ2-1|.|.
TGCAGCGTTGGGCGGAACAATGAGCAGTTCTTC
CSVGRNNEQFF
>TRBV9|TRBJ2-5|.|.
TGTGCCAGCAGCGTAGGTACGGGGGTGACTGCTCAAGAGACCCAGTACTTC
CASSVGTGVTAQETQYF
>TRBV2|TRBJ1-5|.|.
TGTGCCAGCAGCGTCGTGGAGGGGGACAATCAGCCCCAGCATTTT
CASSVVEGDNQPQHF
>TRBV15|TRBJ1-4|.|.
TGTGCCACCAGCAGAGGGGATAGTATGGAAAAACTGTTTTTT
CATSRGDSMEKLFF
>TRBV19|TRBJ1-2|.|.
TGTGCCACAGGACGCCTGAATTATGGCTACACCTTC
CATGRLNYGYTF
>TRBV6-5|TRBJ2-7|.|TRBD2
TGTGCCGCCCGCAGAGCGGGAGCGTCCGAGCAGTACTTC
CAARRAGASEQYF
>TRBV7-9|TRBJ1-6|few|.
TGTGCCAGCACCGTCACAGGGCGTGATTCACCCCTCCACTTT
CASTVTGRDSPLHF
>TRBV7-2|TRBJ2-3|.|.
TGTGCCAGCAGCTTAGGACAGTTAAGGACAGATACGCAGTATTTT
CASSLGQLRTDTQYF
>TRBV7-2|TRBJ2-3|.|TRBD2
TGTGCCAGCAGGTCCGCGGGGCGGGAGGGCACAGATACGCAGTATTTT
CASRSAGREGTDTQYF
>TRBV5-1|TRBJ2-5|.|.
TGCGCCAGCAGCGTACTACCACAAGAGACCCAGTACTTC
CASSVLPQETQYF
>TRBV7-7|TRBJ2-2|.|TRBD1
TGTGCTAGCAGCTTACAGGGGGACACCGGGGAGCTGTTTTTT
CASSLQGDTGELFF
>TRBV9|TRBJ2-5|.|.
TGTGCCAGCAGCGTGAGAGGGGGGTGGATTAATCAAGAGACCCAGTACTTC
CASSVRGGWINQETQYF